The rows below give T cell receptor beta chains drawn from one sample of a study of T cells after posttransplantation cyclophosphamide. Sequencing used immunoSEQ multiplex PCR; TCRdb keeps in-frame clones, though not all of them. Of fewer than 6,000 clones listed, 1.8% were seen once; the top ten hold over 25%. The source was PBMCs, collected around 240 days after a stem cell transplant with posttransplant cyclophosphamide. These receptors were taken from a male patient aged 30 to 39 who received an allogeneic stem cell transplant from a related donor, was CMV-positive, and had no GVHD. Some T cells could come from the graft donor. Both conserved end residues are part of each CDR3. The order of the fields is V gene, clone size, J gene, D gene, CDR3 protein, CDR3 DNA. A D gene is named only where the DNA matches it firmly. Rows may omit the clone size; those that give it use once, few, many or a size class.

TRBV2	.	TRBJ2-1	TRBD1	CASTFDRGQGEQFF	TGTGCCAGTACCTTCGACAGGGGGCAGGGTGAGCAGTTCTTC
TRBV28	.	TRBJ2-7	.	CASRRSGSYEQYF	TGTGCCAGCCGTCGTAGCGGCTCCTACGAGCAGTACTTC
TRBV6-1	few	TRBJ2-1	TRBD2	CASSVVGTSGYNEQFF	TGTGCCAGCAGTGTAGTTGGGACTAGCGGCTACAATGAGCAGTTCTTC
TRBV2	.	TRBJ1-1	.	CASSEIPRNTEAFF	TGTGCCAGCAGTGAGATCCCCAGGAACACTGAAGCTTTCTTT
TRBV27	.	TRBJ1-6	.	CASSPGTYNSPLHF	TGTGCCAGCAGCCCCGGGACCTATAATTCACCCCTCCACTTT
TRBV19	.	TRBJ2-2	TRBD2	CASINLAGGPAGELFF	TGTGCCAGTATAAATCTAGCGGGAGGGCCGGCCGGGGAGCTGTTTTTT
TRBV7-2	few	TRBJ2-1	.	CASSPRGAGSYNEQFF	TGTGCCAGCAGCCCCAGGGGGGCTGGTTCCTACAATGAGCAGTTCTTC
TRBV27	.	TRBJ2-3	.	CASTAWGRYTDTQYF	TGTGCCAGCACCGCTTGGGGGCGGTACACAGATACGCAGTATTTT
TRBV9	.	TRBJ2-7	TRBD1	CASSVRPGQGETEQYF	TGTGCCAGCAGCGTTCGTCCGGGACAGGGGGAAACCGAGCAGTACTTC
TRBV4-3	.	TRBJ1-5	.	CASSQFLDQPQHF	TGCGCCAGCAGCCAATTTTTAGATCAGCCCCAGCATTTT
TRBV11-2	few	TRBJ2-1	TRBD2	CASSLSGTYNEQFF	TGTGCCAGCAGCCTGAGCGGGACCTACAATGAGCAGTTCTTC
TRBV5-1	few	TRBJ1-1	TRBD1	CASSPWDRGLSGAFF	TGCGCCAGCAGCCCCTGGGACAGGGGGCTCTCCGGAGCTTTCTTT
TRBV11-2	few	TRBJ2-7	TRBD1	CASSLLFTEQGAYEQYF	TGTGCCAGCAGCTTATTATTCACGGAACAGGGGGCATACGAGCAGTACTTC
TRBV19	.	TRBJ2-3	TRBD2	CASSRPGLAGTSTDTQYF	TGTGCCAGTAGTAGACCGGGACTAGCGGGGACTAGCACAGATACGCAGTATTTT
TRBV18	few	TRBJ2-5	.	CASSPIRVIDETQYF	TGTGCCAGCTCACCGATCAGGGTGATAGATGAGACCCAGTACTTC
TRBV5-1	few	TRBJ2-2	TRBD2	CASSGRAGAGGGELFF	TGCGCCAGCAGCGGACGAGCGGGGGCCGGGGGCGGGGAGCTGTTTTTT
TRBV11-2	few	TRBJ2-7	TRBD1	CASSLSVRQGVGEQYF	TGTGCCAGCAGCCTATCCGTTAGACAGGGTGTCGGCGAGCAGTACTTC
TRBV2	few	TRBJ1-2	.	CASSEPLHGTTYGYTF	TGTGCCAGCAGTGAACCATTGCATGGGACAACCTATGGCTACACCTTC
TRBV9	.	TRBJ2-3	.	CASSDSTAKDTQYF	TGTGCCAGCAGCGACAGTACGGCAAAAGATACGCAGTATTTT
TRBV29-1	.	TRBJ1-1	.	CSFNLGRMNTEAFF	TGCAGCTTTAATCTTGGCCGAATGAACACTGAAGCTTTCTTT
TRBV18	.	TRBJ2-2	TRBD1	CASSPLHRGLGGTGELFF	TGTGCCAGCTCACCCCTTCACAGGGGGCTGGGCGGCACCGGGGAGCTGTTTTTT
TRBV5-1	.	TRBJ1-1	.	CASSLEFGGTEAFF	TGCGCCAGCAGCTTGGAGTTCGGGGGGACTGAAGCTTTCTTT
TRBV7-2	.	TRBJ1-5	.	CASSQGIHSNQPQHF	TGTGCCAGCAGCCAGGGAATTCATAGCAATCAGCCCCAGCATTTT